The 3 T cell receptor beta chains listed next were all sequenced from one sample in a study of T cell responses to AZD1222 COVID-19 vaccine. Clones were sequenced by immunoSEQ multiplex PCR, and TCRdb holds only the in-frame ones, with some missing. The data hold over 150,000 clones, with more than 75% observed a single time. Source: peripheral blood, taken 28 days after the second AZD1222 dose. The receptor source for this set is an adult who received the AZD1222 COVID-19 vaccine.

The chain joins TRBV27 to TRBJ2-2, with a possible D match to TRBD1 (6 bases). Between the trimmed V and J ends, which lost 6 bases and 1 base, there was a span of 12 bases. The CDR3 length is 15 residues. The germline V gene has CDR1 MNHEY and CDR2 SMNVEV (reference sequence). DNA of the CDR3: TGTGCCAGCAGGCGAACACAGGGGAACACCGGGGAGCTGTTTTTT. This translates into CASRRTQGNTGELFF.

V gene TRBV6-5 combines with J gene TRBJ1-2; D is possibly TRBD1 (6 bases). The CDR3 runs to 15 residues. The V gene's germline CDR1 is MNHEY and CDR2 SVGAGI. Trimming shortened V by 6 bases and J by 0 bases, and 14 bases separated the two germline ends. CDR3 sequence: CASSPGGRANYGYTF. CDR3 DNA sequence: TGTGCCAGCAGCCCCGGGGGCAGGGCTAACTATGGCTACACCTTC.

This sequence joins TRBV10-2 and TRBJ2-5; D may be TRBD2 (6 bases). The length of the CDR3 is 12 residues. The germline CDR1 and CDR2 sequences are WSHSY and SAAADI. V lost 7 bases, J lost 3 bases, and 9 bases lay in between. This CDR3 is CASTGGEETQYF. The CDR3 nucleotides read TGCGCCAGCACCGGAGGGGAAGAGACCCAGTACTTC.